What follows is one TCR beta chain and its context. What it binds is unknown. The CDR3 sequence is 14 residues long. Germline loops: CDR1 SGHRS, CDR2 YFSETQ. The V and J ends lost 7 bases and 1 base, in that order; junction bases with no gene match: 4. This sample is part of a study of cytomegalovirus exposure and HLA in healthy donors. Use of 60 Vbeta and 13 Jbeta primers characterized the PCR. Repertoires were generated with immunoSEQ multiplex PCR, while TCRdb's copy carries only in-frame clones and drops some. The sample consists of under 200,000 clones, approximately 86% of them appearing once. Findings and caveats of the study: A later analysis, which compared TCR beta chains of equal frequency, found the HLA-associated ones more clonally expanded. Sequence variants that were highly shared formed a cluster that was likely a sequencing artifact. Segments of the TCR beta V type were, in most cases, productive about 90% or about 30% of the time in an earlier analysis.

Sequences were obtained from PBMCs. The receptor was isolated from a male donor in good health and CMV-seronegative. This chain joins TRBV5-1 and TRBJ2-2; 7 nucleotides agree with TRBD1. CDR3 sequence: CASVGQLNTGELFF. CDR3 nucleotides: TGCGCCAGCGTGGGACAGTTGAACACCGGGGAGCTGTTTTTT.